Below are 30 T cell receptor beta chains sequenced from a single sample in a study of OX40 agonist ivuxolimab in advanced cancers. Data came from immunoSEQ multiplex PCR; TCRdb stores just in-frame clones and leaves some out. The table records roughly 26,000 clones, roughly 70% of them present only once. The specimen was CD4+ or CD8+ T cells sorted from blood, collected in a trial of the OX40 agonist ivuxolimab. The receptors originated from an adult with an advanced solid tumor such as melanoma, head and neck, liver or kidney cancer.

This clone has more than one count but fewer than ten. The chain employs TRBV5-1 and TRBJ2-1; 8 nucleotides match TRBD1. The V gene end was trimmed by 1 base and the J gene end by 7 bases; junction bases not matched to a gene: 10. The germline V gene has CDR1 SGHRS and CDR2 YFSETQ. The CDR3 length is 16 residues. The CDR3 sequence is CASSLTGGKGTNEQFF. In DNA form, the CDR3 reads TGCGCCAGCAGCTTGACAGGGGGTAAGGGAACGAATGAGCAGTTCTTC.

This chain connects TRBV25-1 to TRBJ1-4; no reliable D call. V lost 4 bases, J lost 0 bases, and 9 bases lay in between. This CDR3 region has 15 residues. The germline CDR1 and CDR2 sequences are MGHDK and SYGVNS. The CDR3 loop is CASSGRTATNEKLFF. The CDR3 region has the DNA TGTGCCAGCAGTGGTCGGACCGCAACTAATGAAAAACTGTTTTTT.

This chain connects TRBV6-1 to TRBJ1-2; TRBD1 matches at 7 bases. Germline CDR1 MNHNS, CDR2 SASEGT. This CDR3 has 14 amino acids. V trimming: 4 bases; J trimming: 8 bases; junction bases outside the gene matches: 10. As DNA, the CDR3 is TGTGCCAGCAGTGGGGGACAGTGGTTCTACGGCTACACCTTC. It is translated as CASSGGQWFYGYTF.

The rearrangement links TRBV10-3 to TRBJ2-3; no clear D. Trimming pared 4 bases from V and 7 bases from J, leaving 18 bases between. This CDR3 contains 15 residues. Germline CDR1 ENHRY, CDR2 SYGVKD. Written as DNA, the CDR3 is TGTGCCATCAGTGCCCGGGCAGAGCATGGATATACGCAGTATTTT. Its protein product is CAISARAEHGYTQYF.

The gene calls are TRBV5-1 and TRBJ1-6; D is undetermined. This CDR3 spans 16 amino acids. V was trimmed by 1 base and J by 8 bases, leaving 16 bases between them. CDR1 is SGHRS, CDR2 YFSETQ, per germline. The CDR3 DNA follows: TGCGCCAGCAGCTTGCTCGATCGTTCACGGGATTCACCCCTCCACTTT. Its protein is CASSLLDRSRDSPLHF.

This rearrangement joins TRBV6-8 to TRBJ2-7; D is unclear. The V end was cut by 6 bases, the J end by 3 bases, with 3 bases between. Germline V CDR1 and CDR2: MNHGY, SAAAGT. The CDR3 totals 10 residues. The CDR3 bases are TGTGCCAGCAGACTCTACGAGCAGTACTTC. Its protein product is CASRLYEQYF.

This clone has a single count. The chain is built from TRBV5-1 and TRBJ1-2; D not certain. CDR3 length equals 13 residues. Trimming removed 3 bases from V and 3 bases from J, with 9 bases in between. Germline V CDR1 and CDR2: SGHRS, YFSETQ. The CDR3 is CASSSNLDYGYTF. CDR3 bases: TGCGCCAGCAGCTCTAATCTCGACTATGGCTACACCTTC.

V gene TRBV19 combines with J gene TRBJ1-2, with D uncertain. The CDR3 has 13 residues. Germline-derived CDR1 and CDR2 are LNHDA and SQIVND (reference sequence). V dropped 2 bases and J dropped 2 bases, with 6 bases sitting between them. The CDR3: CASSIYRNYGYTF. The DNA of the CDR3 is TGTGCCAGTAGTATATACAGAAACTATGGCTACACCTTC.

This rearrangement joins TRBV6-6 to TRBJ1-1, with unresolved D. Germline V gene data show CDR1 as MNHNY and CDR2 as SVGAGI (reference sequence). CDR3 length: 15 residues. V shed 3 bases and J shed 1 base, with 12 bases lying between them. The CDR3 protein is CASSYVGGSNTEAFF. The CDR3 DNA reads as TGTGCCAGCAGTTATGTCGGCGGGTCGAACACTGAAGCTTTCTTT.

This chain links TRBV7-6 with TRBJ1-5; 8 positions agree with TRBD1. Trimming removed 5 bases from V and 2 bases from J; junction bases left unmatched: 8. This CDR3 is 16 amino acids long. Germline assignment: CDR1 SGHVS and CDR2 FNYEAQ. The CDR3 coding sequence is TGTGCCAGCAGCATCGGACAGGGCGGGGGCAATCAGCCCCAGCATTTT. It encodes CASSIGQGGGNQPQHF.

The chain links TRBV5-1 to TRBJ2-7; 7 bases agree with TRBD1. J lost 2 bases, V lost 0 bases, and 8 bases had no gene match. Germline lookup yields CDR1 SGHRS and CDR2 YFSETQ. The CDR3 sequence is 16 residues long. The CDR3 DNA is TGCGCCAGCAGCTTGGTCCCGGGACAGACGGCCTACGAGCAGTACTTC. Amino acids: CASSLVPGQTAYEQYF.

The rearrangement joins TRBV5-6 to TRBJ2-7; D is unclear. Germline V gene data show CDR1 as SGHDT and CDR2 as YYEEEE. The germline V and J ends were trimmed by 1 base and 3 bases, with 14 bases remaining between them. The CDR3 is 15 residues long. The CDR3 nucleotides read TGTGCCAGCAGCTTGAGTCTGGACGGCGTCTACGAGCAGTACTTC. The encoded protein is CASSLSLDGVYEQYF.

V is TRBV6-1 and J is TRBJ2-3; D is unclear. The V and J ends lost 2 bases and 5 bases respectively, with 11 bases between them. From germline, CDR1 is MNHNS and CDR2 SASEGT. CDR3 length equals 14 residues. The CDR3 loop is CASSERPGRDTQYF. DNA for the CDR3: TGTGCCAGCAGTGAAAGACCTGGGCGAGATACGCAGTATTTT.

The CDR3 loop is CASSAGQGYTF. CDR3 bases: TGTGCCAGCAGCGCCGGACAAGGATACACCTTC. The chain is built from TRBV5-6 and TRBJ1-2; maybe TRBD1 (5 bases). The germline V gene encodes CDR1 SGHDT and CDR2 YYEEEE. Trimming removed 4 bases from V and 11 bases from J, with 12 bases in between. CDR3 length: 11 amino acids.

V gene TRBV7-9 combines with J gene TRBJ2-7; tentative D call: TRBD1 (5 bases). The CDR3 has 12 amino acids. Germline loops: CDR1 SEHNR, CDR2 FQNEAQ (reference sequence). The germline V and J ends were trimmed by 3 bases and 4 bases, with 7 bases remaining between them. The CDR3: CASSLDKYEQYF. The CDR3 nucleotides are TGTGCCAGCAGCTTGGACAAGTACGAGCAGTACTTC.

V is TRBV11-2 and J is TRBJ2-7, with 10 bases aligning to TRBD1. CDR3 length: 13 residues. CDR1 is SGHAT, CDR2 FQNNGV, per germline. The V gene end was trimmed by 4 bases and the J gene end by 6 bases; junction bases not matched to a gene: 3. CDR3 DNA sequence: TGTGCCAGCAGCTGGGACAGGGGATCCGAGCAGTACTTC. Protein product: CASSWDRGSEQYF.

The rearrangement uses TRBV7-8 and TRBJ2-1; tentative D call: TRBD1 (6 bases). The CDR3 loop spans 16 amino acids. V was pared by 7 bases and J by 8 bases, with 24 bases between. The germline CDR1 and CDR2 sequences are SGHVS and FQNEAQ. The CDR3 region has the DNA TGTGCCAGCAAAATAGGGGCCCGAGCAGGGGTAGATGAGCAGTTCTTC. Residues: CASKIGARAGVDEQFF.

This chain joins TRBV10-3 and TRBJ2-2; tentatively, D is TRBD1 (6 bases). CDR3 length: 15 amino acids. Germline values: CDR1 ENHRY, CDR2 SYGVKD. Trimming removed 6 bases at V and 0 bases at J, with 11 bases between. CDR3 bases: TGTGCCATCAGAACCGGACAGACGAACACCGGGGAGCTGTTTTTT. Residues: CAIRTGQTNTGELFF.

The chain joins TRBV5-4 to TRBJ1-6, with 9 bases identical to TRBD1. CDR1 is SGHNT, CDR2 YYREEE, per germline (reference sequence). This CDR3 comprises 14 residues. V shed 2 bases and J 10 bases; nucleotides not matched to a gene: 4. CDR3: CASSFRDRDSPLHF. Here the CDR3 DNA reads TGTGCCAGCAGCTTCCGGGACAGGGACTCACCCCTCCACTTT.

This chain links TRBV6-5 with TRBJ1-2, with D possibly being TRBD1 (5 bases). The CDR3 loop spans 14 amino acids. Germline CDR1 reads MNHEY; CDR2 reads SVGAGI. Trimming took off 0 bases at V and 4 bases at J, with 9 bases between the two ends. The CDR3 is CASSYSEGIYGYTF. CDR3 DNA: TGTGCCAGCAGTTACTCTGAGGGGATCTATGGCTACACCTTC.

The gene calls are TRBV9 and TRBJ1-5, with 8 bases fitting TRBD1. The V gene's germline CDR1 is SGDLS and CDR2 YYNGEE. CDR3 length: 19 amino acids. The V and J ends lost 1 base and 6 bases, in that order; junction bases with no gene match: 18. The DNA for the CDR3 is TGTGCCAGCAGCGTATACCCGACAGGGGAAAATTCGGGGGGTCAGCCCCAGCATTTT. This translates into CASSVYPTGENSGGQPQHF. Full variable domain (outside the CDR3, taken from reference TRBV9 and TRBJ1-5): DSGVTQTPKHLITATGQRVTLRCSPRSGDLSVYWYQQSLDQGLQFLIQYYNGEERAKGNILERFSAQQFPDLHSELNLSSLELGDSALYFCASSVYPTGENSGGQPQHFGDGTRLSIL.

The rearrangement links TRBV6-6 to TRBJ2-4; no definite D call. CDR1 MNHNY and CDR2 SVGAGI come from the germline V gene (reference sequence). The length of the CDR3 is 14 residues. Trimming removed 7 bases at V and 3 bases at J, with 13 bases between. This chain's CDR3 is CASTQLGDKNIQYF. The DNA for the CDR3 is TGTGCCAGCACCCAACTTGGGGACAAAAACATTCAGTACTTC.

This clone was counted between two and nine times. V is TRBV4-3 and J is TRBJ2-5, with a tentative D call TRBD2 (6 bases). The CDR3 consists of 16 residues. Germline V gene data show CDR1 as LGHNA and CDR2 as YSLEER. The ends were cut back, 1 base at V and 5 bases at J, with 17 bases in the middle. The CDR3 sequence is CASSQGLGGSGETQYF. CDR3 sequence (DNA): TGCGCCAGCAGCCAAGGACTAGGAGGGTCGGGGGAGACCCAGTACTTC.

This sequence joins TRBV6-5 and TRBJ2-6; D gene ambiguous. Germline V gene data show CDR1 as MNHEY and CDR2 as SVGAGI. The CDR3 extends over 16 amino acids. The germline V and J ends were trimmed by 0 bases and 4 bases, with 10 bases remaining between them. CDR3 in amino acids: CASSYSIGTGANVLTF. CDR3 DNA sequence: TGTGCCAGCAGTTACTCTATAGGAACCGGGGCCAACGTCCTGACTTTC.

This clone has just a few counts. The chain has TRBV6-5 and TRBJ1-1; D is perhaps TRBD1 (6 bases). V dropped 0 bases and J dropped 2 bases, with 7 bases sitting between them. From germline, CDR1 is MNHEY and CDR2 SVGAGI. CDR3 length: 14 amino acids. CDR3 DNA sequence: TGTGCCAGCAGTTACTCGACAGGCAACACTGAAGCTTTCTTT. Amino acid sequence: CASSYSTGNTEAFF.

The CDR3 here is CASSLAPGDTQYF. DNA for the CDR3: TGTGCCAGCAGCTTAGCCCCAGGAGATACGCAGTATTTT. V usage is TRBV7-9 and J usage is TRBJ2-3, with D unclear. Trimming stripped 0 bases from V and 5 bases from J, with 6 bases between. Germline V lookup: CDR1 SEHNR, CDR2 FQNEAQ (reference sequence). This CDR3 has 13 amino acids.

The rearrangement joins TRBV18 to TRBJ1-6; D is unresolved. Germline V gives CDR1 KGHSH, CDR2 LQKENI. Trimming pared 2 bases from V and 8 bases from J, leaving 7 bases between. This CDR3 is built from 13 residues. The CDR3 loop reads CASSPVSDSPLHF. CDR3 DNA: TGTGCCAGCTCACCAGTCTCGGATTCACCCCTCCACTTT.

V usage is TRBV10-1 and J usage is TRBJ1-3; D unresolved. V was clipped by 11 bases and J by 1 base, with 15 bases between them. The germline gives CDR1 WNHNN, CDR2 SYGVQD (reference sequence). The CDR3 runs 14 residues. The CDR3 region is CAGRRKLSGNTIYF. The CDR3 nucleotides are TGCGCCGGTAGAAGGAAGCTTTCTGGAAACACCATATATTTT.

V gene TRBV5-1 combines with J gene TRBJ1-4; D unresolved. V gave up 3 bases and J gave up 0 bases, with 9 bases separating them. The CDR3 spans 15 residues. CDR1 SGHRS and CDR2 YFSETQ come from the germline V gene. The CDR3 DNA reads TGCGCCAGCAGCTACTTCAGTACAACTAATGAAAAACTGTTTTTT. Translating it yields CASSYFSTTNEKLFF.

The chain carries TRBV4-3 and TRBJ1-1, with D unresolved. Germline values: CDR1 LGHNA, CDR2 YSLEER. The CDR3 is made up of 17 amino acids. Deletions cut 3 bases from V and 4 bases from J, with 21 bases between. CDR3 nucleotides: TGCGCCAGCAGCCAGATCCACGGCCGCGATTGGGCCACTGAAGCTTTCTTT. Translation gives CASSQIHGRDWATEAFF.